One and the same sample provided the 15 T cell receptor beta chains below, sequenced in a study of OX40 agonist ivuxolimab in advanced cancers. Repertoires were generated with immunoSEQ multiplex PCR, while TCRdb's copy carries only in-frame clones and drops some. Of about 30,000 clones in the sample, over 75% are singletons; the top ten hold 24%. The sample in question was CD4+ or CD8+ T cells sorted from blood, obtained in a trial of the OX40 agonist ivuxolimab. These receptors were obtained from an adult with an advanced solid tumor such as melanoma, head and neck, liver or kidney cancer.

V usage is TRBV2 and J usage is TRBJ2-1, with D unclear. Germline CDR1 SNHLY, CDR2 FYNNEI. The CDR3 consists of 16 residues. The V gene lost 5 bases and the J gene lost 8 bases, with 22 bases spanning the gap. CDR3 residues: CASSPRPATTGYEQFF. The CDR3 region has the DNA TGTGCCAGCAGTCCACGGCCAGCAACGACGGGCTATGAGCAGTTCTTC.

This chain uses TRBV9 with TRBJ2-1; 13 positions agree with TRBD2. This CDR3 spans 16 amino acids. With 2 bases clipped from V and 5 bases from J, the junction kept 4 bases outside the gene matches. Germline-derived CDR1 and CDR2 are SGDLS and YYNGEE. The CDR3, as DNA: TGTGCCAGCAGCGTCGGAGGACTAGCGGGAGACAATGAGCAGTTCTTC. This translates into CASSVGGLAGDNEQFF. The full variable domain, completed using reference TRBV9 and TRBJ2-1, is DSGVTQTPKHLITATGQRVTLRCSPRSGDLSVYWYQQSLDQGLQFLIQYYNGEERAKGNILERFSAQQFPDLHSELNLSSLELGDSALYFCASSVGGLAGDNEQFFGPGTRLTVL.

The chain joins TRBV19 to TRBJ1-2; no firm D call. V lost 2 bases and J lost 4, with 11 bases in between. This CDR3 spans 14 amino acids. Looked up from germline, CDR1 is LNHDA and CDR2 is SQIVND (reference sequence). CDR3 sequence reads: CASSIPNTVYGYTF. In DNA form, the CDR3 reads TGTGCCAGTAGTATACCTAATACGGTCTATGGCTACACCTTC.

The V gene is TRBV2, the J gene TRBJ2-7; D might be TRBD1 or TRBD2, each matching 5 bases. This CDR3 region has 15 residues. The V and J ends lost 6 bases and 0 bases respectively, with 15 bases between them. Germline V gene sequence: CDR1 SNHLY, CDR2 FYNNEI. As DNA, the CDR3 is TGTGCCAGCAGGCCCGGGACCCGGAGCTCCTACGAGCAGTACTTC. It is translated as CASRPGTRSSYEQYF.

The table lists this clone with a count of one. V and J are TRBV28 and TRBJ2-5; no definite D call. With 1 base removed from V and 4 bases from J, the gap between germline ends came to 7 bases. CDR3 length: 13 residues. The V gene's germline CDR1 is MDHEN and CDR2 SYDVKM. CDR3 in DNA: TGTGCCAGCAGTTTATCCACCGGAGAGACCCAGTACTTC. This encodes CASSLSTGETQYF.

The rearrangement uses TRBV14 and TRBJ1-2; D may be TRBD1 (5 bases). The V gene lost 2 bases and the J gene lost 3 bases, with 10 bases spanning the gap. The CDR3 totals 14 residues. Germline CDR1 reads SGHDN; CDR2 reads FVKESK. The CDR3 DNA reads TGTGCCAGCAGCCAAACCGGGACGGACTATGGCTACACCTTC. Translating gives CASSQTGTDYGYTF.

This chain joins TRBV5-6 and TRBJ2-5, with D tentatively TRBD1 or TRBD2 (5 bases each). The length of the CDR3 is 15 residues. The germline CDR1 and CDR2 sequences are SGHDT and YYEEEE. V dropped 0 bases and J dropped 1 base, with 10 bases sitting between them. This CDR3 reads CASSLVGDRQETQYF. CDR3 DNA: TGTGCCAGCAGCTTGGTAGGGGACCGCCAAGAGACCCAGTACTTC.

This chain uses TRBV7-9 with TRBJ2-2; the match to TRBD2 covers 7 bases. Germline lookup yields CDR1 SEHNR and CDR2 FQNEAQ (reference sequence). The CDR3 runs to 17 residues. The junction had 12 bases not matched to a gene; V was cut back by 4 bases and J by 4 bases. In DNA, the CDR3 is TGTGCCAGCAGCTCTCCTCCGGGCGGGGGTTTCACCGGGGAGCTGTTTTTT. Its protein is CASSSPPGGGFTGELFF.

V usage is TRBV5-4 and J usage is TRBJ2-1, with 8 bases fitting TRBD2. The CDR3 consists of 15 residues. Germline values: CDR1 SGHNT, CDR2 YYREEE (reference sequence). The V and J ends lost 0 bases and 4 bases, in that order; junction bases with no gene match: 3. The CDR3 here is CASSLASGSYNEQFF. For the CDR3, the DNA is TGTGCCAGCAGCTTGGCGAGCGGGAGTTACAATGAGCAGTTCTTC.

V is TRBV7-9 and J is TRBJ2-5; TRBD2 matches at 7 bases. Germline V gives CDR1 SEHNR, CDR2 FQNEAQ (reference sequence). The J segment lost 2 bases and the V segment lost 6 bases, leaving 12 bases of the junction unmatched. CDR3 length: 16 residues. The chain's CDR3 is CASRRGTQEGQETQYF. Written as DNA, the CDR3 is TGTGCCAGCAGGCGGGGGACCCAGGAGGGGCAAGAGACCCAGTACTTC.

The V call is TRBV5-6, the J call TRBJ2-7, with D unclear. This CDR3 has 12 amino acids. Germline CDR1 and CDR2: SGHDT and YYEEEE. V gave up 4 bases and J gave up 0 bases, with 5 bases separating them. The CDR3 loop is CASSALSYEQYF. CDR3 coding DNA: TGTGCCAGCAGCGCCCTCTCCTACGAGCAGTACTTC.

The table lists this clone with a count of one. V usage is TRBV7-9 and J usage is TRBJ2-3; TRBD1 matches at 7 bases. V lost 6 bases and J lost 3; bases outside the gene matches: 18. CDR3 size: 18 residues. Per germline, CDR1 SEHNR and CDR2 FQNEAQ (reference sequence). CDR3 in DNA: TGTGCCAGCAGGCCGCCGGGACCCAGACAGGGTTCGACAGATACGCAGTATTTT. Translated, it gives CASRPPGPRQGSTDTQYF.

The CDR3 spells CASSYSRQKNTEAFF. The CDR3 bases are TGTGCCAGCAGTTACTCGCGGCAGAAGAACACTGAAGCTTTCTTT. This chain connects TRBV6-6 to TRBJ1-1; no clear D. Germline lookup yields CDR1 MNHNY and CDR2 SVGAGI (reference sequence). V was trimmed by 0 bases and J by 1 base, leaving 9 bases between them. The CDR3 length is 15 residues.

The chain uses TRBV5-6 and TRBJ1-3; D gene uncertain. Germline V lookup: CDR1 SGHDT, CDR2 YYEEEE. Trimming cost V 4 bases and J 0 bases, with 11 bases left between them. CDR3 length: 15 amino acids. The CDR3 here is CASSPGRFSGNTIYF. The CDR3 DNA follows: TGTGCCAGCAGCCCCGGACGGTTCTCTGGAAACACCATATATTTT.

The chain links TRBV5-4 to TRBJ2-5, with 7 nucleotides matching TRBD2. CDR1 SGHNT and CDR2 YYREEE come from the germline V gene (reference sequence). The CDR3 contains 17 residues. V gave up 4 bases and J gave up 5 bases; unmatched junction bases: 17. CDR3: CASSKPVYGEGVETQYF. CDR3 in DNA: TGTGCCAGCAGCAAGCCGGTCTACGGGGAGGGTGTGGAGACCCAGTACTTC.